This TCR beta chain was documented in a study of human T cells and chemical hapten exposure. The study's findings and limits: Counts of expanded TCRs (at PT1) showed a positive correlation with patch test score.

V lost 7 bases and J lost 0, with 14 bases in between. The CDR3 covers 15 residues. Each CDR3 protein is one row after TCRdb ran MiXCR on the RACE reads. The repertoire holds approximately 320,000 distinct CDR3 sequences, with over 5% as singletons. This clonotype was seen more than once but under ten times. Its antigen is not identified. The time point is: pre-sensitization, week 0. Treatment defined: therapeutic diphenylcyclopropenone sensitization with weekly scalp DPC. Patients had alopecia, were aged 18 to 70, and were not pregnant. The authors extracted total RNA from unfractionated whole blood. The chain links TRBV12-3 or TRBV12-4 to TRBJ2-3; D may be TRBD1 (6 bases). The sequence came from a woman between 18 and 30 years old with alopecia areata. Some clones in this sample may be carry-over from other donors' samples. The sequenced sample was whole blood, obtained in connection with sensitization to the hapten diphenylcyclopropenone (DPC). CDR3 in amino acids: CASILGGTSTDTQYF. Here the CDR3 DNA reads TGTGCCAGCATCCTAGGGGGAACTAGCACAGATACGCAGTATTTT.